This T cell receptor beta chain was identified during a study of neoadjuvant nivolumab and ipilimumab in lung cancer. The assay was immunoSEQ multiplex PCR, and TCRdb's table has in-frame clones only and misses some. The table lists about 23,000 clones, about four fifths of them singletons. Trimming took off 4 bases at V and 3 bases at J, with 20 bases between the two ends. There are 16 residues in the CDR3. CDR1 SGHRS and CDR2 YFSETQ come from the germline V gene. The source material was peripheral blood, sampled before neoadjuvant nivolumab, alone or with ipilimumab. The chain has TRBV5-1 and TRBJ2-7; either TRBD1 or TRBD2 may fit D (7 bases each). The sequence was obtained from an adult with non-small cell lung cancer. The CDR3 protein is CASSPGGGLNFYEQYF. Here the CDR3 DNA reads TGCGCCAGCAGCCCAGGGGGGGGGCTGAATTTCTACGAGCAGTACTTC.